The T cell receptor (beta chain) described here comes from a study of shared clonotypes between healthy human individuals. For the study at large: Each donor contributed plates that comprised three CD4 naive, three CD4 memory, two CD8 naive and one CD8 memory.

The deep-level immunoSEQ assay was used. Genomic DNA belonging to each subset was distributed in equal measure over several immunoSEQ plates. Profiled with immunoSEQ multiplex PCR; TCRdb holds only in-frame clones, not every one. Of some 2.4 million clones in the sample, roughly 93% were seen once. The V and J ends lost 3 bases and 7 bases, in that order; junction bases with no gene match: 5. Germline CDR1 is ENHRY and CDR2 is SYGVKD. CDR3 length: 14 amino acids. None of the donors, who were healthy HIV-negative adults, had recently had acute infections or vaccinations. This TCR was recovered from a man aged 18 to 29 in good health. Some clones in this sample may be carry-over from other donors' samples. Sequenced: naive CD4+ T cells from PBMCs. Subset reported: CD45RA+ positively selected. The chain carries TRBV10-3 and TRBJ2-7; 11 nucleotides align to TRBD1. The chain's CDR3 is CAISEGQGAKEQYF. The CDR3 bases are TGTGCCATCAGTGAAGGACAGGGGGCAAAGGAGCAGTACTTC.